This T cell receptor (beta chain) originates from a study of T cells in Graves' hyperthyroidism and ophthalmopathy. Broader study findings: The model made its ophthalmopathy prediction, and onset followed a median 6.5 months later. Most expanded thyroid clonotypes above 0.001 recurred in blood.

Clinical Activity Scores of at least 3, NOSPECS grades of at least 4 and durations under 3 months characterized ophthalmopathy patients. Using RNA transcripts as the source, TCR beta CDR3 regions were amplified. The TCR CDR3 first-round RT-PCR relied on the HTBI primer set. MiXCR, applied by TCRdb to the multiplex PCR reads, yields one record per CDR3 protein. Among around 530,000 distinct CDR3 sequences, approximately 17% were seen once, and the ten largest hold approximately 18%. A word on this clonotype: The antigen is not known.

Sequencing was done on a sample of blood. The clonotype originates from a woman between 18 and 30 years old with Graves' ophthalmopathy.

CDR3 in DNA: TGTGCCAGCACCGCGGCAGATTTGAACACTGAAGCTTTCTTT. It specifies CASTAADLNTEAFF. The chain uses TRBV6-1 and TRBJ1-1; D gene uncertain. The CDR3 loop spans 14 amino acids. Germline values: CDR1 MNHNS, CDR2 SASEGT. Between the trimmed V and J ends, which lost 7 bases and 0 bases, there was a span of 12 bases.